This is a list of T cell receptor beta chains from one sample in a study of beta chain features in type 1 diabetes. Profiling relied on immunoSEQ multiplex PCR, and the TCRdb table lists in-frame clones only, not all of them. Found here are roughly 400,000 clones, over 11% of them singletons; the top ten hold 0.035% to 0.04%. The sequenced material came from naive CD4+ T cells from blood. Receptor source: a man aged 25 to 45 in good health. Both conserved end residues are part of each CDR3. The D gene is left open where the match is weak. Part of the rows lack a size; the others show once, few, many or a class for expanded clones.

TRBJ1-5	.	.	TRBV7-2	TGTGCCAGCAGCTTAGTGTCAGGGAGCAATCAGCCCCAGCATTTT	CASSLVSGSNQPQHF
TRBJ1-1	few	.	TRBV5-1	TGCGCCAGCAGCTTGGTGGGAGGGGTTGCTGAAGCTTTCTTT	CASSLVGGVAEAFF
TRBJ1-6	.	TRBD1	TRBV5-1	TGCGCCAGCAGCCCCTTGACAGGGTCTAATTCACCCCTCCACTTT	CASSPLTGSNSPLHF
TRBJ2-2	.	.	TRBV30	TGTGCCTGGAGTATTAACACCGGGGAGCTGTTTTTT	CAWSINTGELFF
TRBJ1-2	few	.	TRBV19	TGTGCCAGTAGCCAACAGGTCTTCAACTATGGCTACACCTTC	CASSQQVFNYGYTF
TRBJ2-3	few	TRBD2	TRBV5-1	TGCGCCAGCAGCCCACTCCCTAGCGGGACCGATACGCAGTATTTT	CASSPLPSGTDTQYF
TRBJ1-2	.	.	TRBV29-1	TGCAGCGCTAGACTTCACCCCTATGGCTACACCTTC	CSARLHPYGYTF
TRBJ2-7	few	TRBD1	TRBV10-3	TGTGCCATCAGCCCGGACAGGGGATCCTACGAGCAGTACTTC	CAISPDRGSYEQYF
TRBJ2-2	.	.	TRBV7-2	TGTGCCAGCAGCTTAGACAACCCATACACCGGGGAGCTGTTTTTT	CASSLDNPYTGELFF
TRBJ2-1	few	.	TRBV29-1	TGCAGCGTTGCGTGGAGCTCCTACAATGAGCAGTTCTTC	CSVAWSSYNEQFF
TRBJ1-5	.	.	TRBV6-6	TGTGCCAGCAGTTACGTCGGTACCTTCAATCAGCCCCAGCATTTT	CASSYVGTFNQPQHF
TRBJ1-1	.	.	TRBV14	TGTGCCAGCAGCCAAAGGAGGGCTTTCTTT	CASSQRRAFF
TRBJ2-5	.	TRBD2	TRBV7-9	TGTGCCAGCAGCTCGGCGGGAGGGCCTGCCGAGACCCAGTACTTC	CASSSAGGPAETQYF
TRBJ2-2	few	.	TRBV9	TGTGCCAGCAGCGTAGGCCAGGGGATTACCGGGGAGCTGTTTTTT	CASSVGQGITGELFF
TRBJ2-2	few	.	TRBV18	TGTGCCAGCTCATCTACAGGGACCGGGGAGCTGTTTTTT	CASSSTGTGELFF
TRBJ1-5	few	.	TRBV30	TGTGCCTGGAGTGCCGACTTCAACCAGCCCCAGCATTTT	CAWSADFNQPQHF
TRBJ2-1	.	.	TRBV14	TGTGCCAGCAGCCAAGATGGGAGAAGCAACAATGAGCAGTTCTTC	CASSQDGRSNNEQFF
TRBJ2-3	.	TRBD1	TRBV6-6	TGTGCCAGCAGCGATGGACAGGGGCCCACAGATACGCAGTATTTT	CASSDGQGPTDTQYF
TRBJ1-2	few	.	TRBV6-4	TGTGCCAGCAGTCAGAGATCAGGGCTCCCTCGTGGAGGTGGCTACACCTTC	CASSQRSGLPRGGGYTF